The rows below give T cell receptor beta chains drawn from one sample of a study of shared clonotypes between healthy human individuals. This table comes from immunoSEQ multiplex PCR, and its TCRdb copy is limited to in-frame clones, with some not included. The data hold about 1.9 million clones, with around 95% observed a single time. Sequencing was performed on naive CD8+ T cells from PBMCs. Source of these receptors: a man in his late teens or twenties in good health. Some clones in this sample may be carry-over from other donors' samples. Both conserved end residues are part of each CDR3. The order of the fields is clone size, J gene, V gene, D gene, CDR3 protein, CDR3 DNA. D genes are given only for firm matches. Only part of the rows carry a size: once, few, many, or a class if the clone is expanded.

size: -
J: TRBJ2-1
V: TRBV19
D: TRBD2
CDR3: CASTTSVREGRYNEQFF
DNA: TGTGCCAGTACTACGAGTGTCCGGGAGGGCCGGTACAATGAGCAGTTCTTC

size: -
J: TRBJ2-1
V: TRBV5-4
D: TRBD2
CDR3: CASSFKREIDNEQFF
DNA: TGTGCCAGCAGCTTCAAGCGGGAGATTGATAATGAGCAGTTCTTC

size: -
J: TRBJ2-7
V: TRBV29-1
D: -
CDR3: CSVEAPGTYEQYF
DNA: TGCAGCGTTGAGGCCCCAGGGACCTACGAGCAGTACTTC

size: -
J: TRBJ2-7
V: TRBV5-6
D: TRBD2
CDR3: CASSVGTSGSNPYEQYF
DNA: TGTGCCAGCAGCGTTGGGACTAGCGGGAGTAACCCCTACGAGCAGTACTTC

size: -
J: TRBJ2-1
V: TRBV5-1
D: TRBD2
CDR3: CASRTSGISNEQFF
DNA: TGCGCCAGCAGAACTAGCGGGATTAGCAATGAGCAGTTCTTC

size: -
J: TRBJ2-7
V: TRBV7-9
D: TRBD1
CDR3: CASSLGGQAYEQYF
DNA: TGTGCCAGCAGCTTAGGTGGACAGGCCTACGAGCAGTACTTC

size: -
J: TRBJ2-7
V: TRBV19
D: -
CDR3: CASSIGGDEQYF
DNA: TGTGCCAGTAGTATAGGAGGGGACGAGCAGTACTTC

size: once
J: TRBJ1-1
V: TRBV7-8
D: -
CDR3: CASSHAVGSNTEAFF
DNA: TGTGCCAGCAGCCACGCGGTAGGGTCTAACACTGAAGCTTTCTTT

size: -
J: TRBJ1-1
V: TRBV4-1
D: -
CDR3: CASRRGEQAFF
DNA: TGCGCCAGCAGGCGCGGGGAACAAGCTTTCTTT

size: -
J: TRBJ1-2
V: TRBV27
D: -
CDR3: CASSLTKETFYGYTF
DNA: TGTGCCAGCAGTTTAACAAAGGAGACCTTCTATGGCTACACCTTC

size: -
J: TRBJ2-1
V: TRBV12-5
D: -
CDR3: CASGLGGTEQFF
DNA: TGTGCTAGTGGTCTGGGGGGAACTGAGCAGTTCTTC

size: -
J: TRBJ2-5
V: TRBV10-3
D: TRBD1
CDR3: CAIWTGALETQYF
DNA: TGTGCCATTTGGACAGGCGCATTGGAGACCCAGTACTTC

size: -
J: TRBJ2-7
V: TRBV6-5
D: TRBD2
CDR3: CASNVAGAYEQYF
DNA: TGTGCCAGCAATGTAGCGGGGGCCTACGAGCAGTACTTC

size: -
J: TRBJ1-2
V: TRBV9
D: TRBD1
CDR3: CASSATDRDFLQPNYGYTF
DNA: TGTGCCAGCAGCGCAACCGACAGGGATTTTCTCCAGCCCAACTATGGCTACACCTTC

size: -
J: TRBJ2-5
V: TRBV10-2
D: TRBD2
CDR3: CASRGDLAVEETQYF
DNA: TGCGCCAGCAGAGGGGACCTAGCGGTCGAAGAGACCCAGTACTTC

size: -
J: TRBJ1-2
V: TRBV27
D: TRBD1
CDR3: CASSLSDRGPDYTF
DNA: TGTGCCAGCAGTTTATCGGACAGGGGGCCGGACTACACCTTC

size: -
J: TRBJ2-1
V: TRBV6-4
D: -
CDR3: CASSGTGYNEQFF
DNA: TGTGCCAGCAGTGGGACGGGGTACAATGAGCAGTTCTTC